This T cell receptor beta chain originates from a study of blood T cell repertoires in COVID-19. On the study more broadly: In each case, the material was cDNA or gDNA derived from T cells, B-cell-depleted T cells, or PBMCs.

Original handling: Reference gene primer amplification in the assay estimated nucleated cell counts. Sequencing used immunoSEQ multiplex PCR; TCRdb keeps in-frame clones, though not all of them. That table gives V, J and clone size, and the DNA gave D and trimming. The data hold 140,000 to 150,000 clones, with approximately 88% observed a single time. From germline, CDR1 is MGHDK and CDR2 SYGVNS. The ends were cut back, 1 base at V and 0 bases at J, with 13 bases in the middle. The CDR3 is 17 residues long. In terms of age and location, participants ranged from roughly 18 to 89 years and lived in about two dozen US areas. Membership in each cohort depended on participant-reported clinical history.

This chain uses TRBV25-1 with TRBJ2-1, with D perhaps TRBD1 (5 bases). The TCR originated in a woman younger than 45 with acute COVID-19. The specimen sequenced was PBMCs or T cells enriched from blood (not recorded which). CDR3 DNA sequence: TGTGCCAGCAGTGAATTAATAGGGGCAAGCTCCTACAATGAGCAGTTCTTC. Protein product: CASSELIGASSYNEQFF. Based on the CDR3 plus reference TRBV25-1 and TRBJ2-1, the full variable domain is EADIYQTPRYLVIGTGKKITLECSQTMGHDKMYWYQQDPGMELHLIHYSYGVNSTEKGDLSSESTVSRIRTEHFPLTLESARPSHTSQYLCASSELIGASSYNEQFFGPGTRLTVL.